This T cell receptor beta chain was recovered during a study of blood T cell repertoires in COVID-19 (dated by TCRdb to 2018 to 2020). Context from the whole study: Collaborator samples came from the United States, Italy and Spain and covered acute and convalescent phases of COVID-19. Subjects who had been exposed to COVID-19, were actively infected with it, or had recovered from it provided the deeply sampled blood TCRbeta repertoires that made up the dataset. Samples were obtained from the ongoing ImmuneRACE study (first 160 participants) and from 1,254 subjects provided by 6 global collaborators. The repertoires were made available in a free public database intended to serve as a resource for research on the immune response to SARS-CoV-2. Where available, HLA class I and class II types were obtained from metadata supplied by the sample provider rather than from assay-based typing. The prospective study material was composed of cDNA or gDNA derived from T cells, B-cell-depleted T cells, or PBMCs. The sample metadata nearly always contained a de-identified subject ID, COVID-19 status, age in years and sex.

Worth noting for this clone: Its antigen remains undetermined. The input lacks base qualities; no much larger clone sits a single base away.

TCRbeta CDR3 regions were amplified from genomic DNA by means of the immunoSEQ Assay, a bias-controlled multiplex PCR. The authors' analysis ran thus. Within the assay, amplification of reference gene primers was used to estimate how many nucleated cells each sample contained. Sequence reads were collapsed and filtered to measure the absolute abundance of every unique TCRbeta CDR3 rearrangement. Productive Simpson clonality was computed per sample as the square root of Simpson's diversity index over productive rearrangements. TCRdb mirrors the immuneACCESS table, restricted to in-frame sequences. Some clones are absent from its copies; in checked studies, under half trace to an unresolved V gene, and the reason for the others is unknown. That table supplies the V and J calls and clone size; D and trimming were determined from the DNA. This sample is represented by approximately 240,000 clones; 70% to 90% of them were singletons. The ten largest clones capture approximately 12% of the sample.

What the work shows at the level of the full study, not this receptor alone: The amount of clinical and demographic metadata varied by source and participant and was provided uncurated.

A second Seattle source provided samples from volunteer blood donors who had recovered from COVID-19. The collaborating institutions used their own protocols to collect whole blood in K2EDTA tubes. Collaborator samples were shipped for TCRbeta analysis as frozen whole blood, isolated PBMCs, or DNA extracted from either sample type. Trimming leaves V shorter by 1 base and J shorter by 7 bases, with the junction holding 7 bases beyond the gene matches. In the germline V gene, CDR1 corresponds to SGHTA and CDR2 to FQGTGA. The CDR3 sequence holds 15 residues, the cysteine and phenylalanine included. The retained sequence is limited to the CDR3, 45 bases, with the frame set at the first base.

Sequencing input: peripheral blood. This clonotype was obtained from a woman aged 18-29 years who had recovered from COVID-19. The rearranged segments are TRBV7-3 and TRBJ2-1, and TRBD1 aligns with 7 junction nucleotides. CDR3 region: CASSLSPGQRNEQFF. In nucleotides, the sequence is TGTGCCAGCAGCTTAAGCCCGGGACAGAGGAATGAGCAGTTCTTC.